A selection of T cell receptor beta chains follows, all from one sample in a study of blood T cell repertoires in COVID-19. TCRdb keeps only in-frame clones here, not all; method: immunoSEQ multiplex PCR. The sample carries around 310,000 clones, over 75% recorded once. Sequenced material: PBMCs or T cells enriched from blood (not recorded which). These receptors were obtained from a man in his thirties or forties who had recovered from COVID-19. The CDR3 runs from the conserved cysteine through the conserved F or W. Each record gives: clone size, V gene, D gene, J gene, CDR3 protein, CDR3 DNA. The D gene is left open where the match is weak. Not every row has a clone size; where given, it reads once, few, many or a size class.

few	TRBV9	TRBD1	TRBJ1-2	CASSGEDRGRGGYTF	TGTGCCAGCAGCGGAGAGGACAGGGGGCGAGGTGGCTACACCTTC
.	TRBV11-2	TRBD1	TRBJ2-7	CASSLVGDRVSSEQYF	TGTGCCAGCAGCTTAGTTGGGGACAGGGTTTCAAGCGAGCAGTACTTC
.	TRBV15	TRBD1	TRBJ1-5	CATSSGTGTGYQPQHF	TGTGCCACCAGCAGTGGAACCGGGACAGGGTACCAGCCCCAGCATTTT
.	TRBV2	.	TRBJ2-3	CASSDEADTQYF	TGTGCCAGCAGTGACGAGGCAGATACGCAGTATTTT
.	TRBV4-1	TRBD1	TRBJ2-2	CASSPLGGQGASAGELFF	TGCGCCAGCAGCCCCCTTGGGGGCCAGGGGGCGTCGGCCGGGGAGCTGTTTTTT
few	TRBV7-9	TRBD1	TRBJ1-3	CASRRQGEENTIYF	TGTGCCAGCAGACGACAGGGGGAAGAAAACACCATATATTTT
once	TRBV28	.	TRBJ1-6	CASSRSAASSYNSPLHF	TGTGCCAGCAGTAGGTCGGCGGCGAGCTCCTATAATTCACCCCTCCACTTT
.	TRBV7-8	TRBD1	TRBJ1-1	CASSFGTVDEAFF	TGTGCCAGCAGCTTCGGGACAGTCGATGAAGCTTTCTTT
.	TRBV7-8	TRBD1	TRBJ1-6	CASSLPRAGGYNSPLHF	TGTGCCAGCAGCTTACCCAGGGCAGGGGGCTATAATTCACCCCTCCACTTT
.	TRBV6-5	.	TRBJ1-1	CASSSPPRNTEAFF	TGTGCCAGCAGTTCTCCCCCCCGGAACACTGAAGCTTTCTTT
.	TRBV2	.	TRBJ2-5	CASSEGSDWETQYF	TGTGCCAGCAGTGAAGGTTCGGACTGGGAGACCCAGTACTTC
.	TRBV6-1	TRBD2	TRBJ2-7	CASSDKRGISYEQYF	TGTGCCAGCAGTGACAAGCGGGGGATCTCCTACGAGCAGTACTTC
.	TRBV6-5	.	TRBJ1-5	CASSYSVQSNQPQHF	TGTGCCAGCAGTTACTCTGTACAAAGCAATCAGCCCCAGCATTTT
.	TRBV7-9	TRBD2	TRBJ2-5	CASSPGLASQETQYF	TGTGCCAGCAGCCCGGGACTAGCTAGCCAAGAGACCCAGTACTTC
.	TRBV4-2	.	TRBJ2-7	CASSRLHKQGIDDEQYF	TGTGCCAGCAGCAGGCTCCACAAACAGGGAATAGACGACGAGCAGTACTTC
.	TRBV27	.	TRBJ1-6	CASSTRPTSHSPLHF	TGTGCCAGCAGTACTAGGCCTACCTCCCATTCACCCCTCCACTTT
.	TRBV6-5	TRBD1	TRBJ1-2	CASSRDRGFGYTF	TGTGCCAGCAGCAGGGACAGGGGATTCGGCTACACCTTC